This TCR beta chain was sequenced in a study of early T cells in non-severe SARS-CoV-2 infection. Study-level information: Chains were unpaired, as sequencing was done on bulk RNA from unsorted whole blood.

This clonotype was counted at least ten times. This CDR3 is built from 15 residues. Trimming stripped 2 bases from V and 5 bases from J, with 13 bases between. CDR1 is SGHTA, CDR2 FQGNSA, per germline. TCRdb reprocessed the 5' RACE reads with MiXCR, giving one entry per CDR3 protein. The sample has 60,000 to 65,000 distinct CDR3 sequences, around an eighth seen once. The TCR originated in an adult who was a healthcare worker with PCR-confirmed SARS-CoV-2 infection or an uninfected control (not recorded which). Sequenced material: whole blood. The chain recombines TRBV7-2 with TRBJ2-1; D is tentatively TRBD1 or TRBD2 (5 bases each). CDR3 coding DNA: TGTGCCAGCAGCTTACTGAGGGGATCTAACAATGAGCAGTTCTTC. This translates into CASSLLRGSNNEQFF.